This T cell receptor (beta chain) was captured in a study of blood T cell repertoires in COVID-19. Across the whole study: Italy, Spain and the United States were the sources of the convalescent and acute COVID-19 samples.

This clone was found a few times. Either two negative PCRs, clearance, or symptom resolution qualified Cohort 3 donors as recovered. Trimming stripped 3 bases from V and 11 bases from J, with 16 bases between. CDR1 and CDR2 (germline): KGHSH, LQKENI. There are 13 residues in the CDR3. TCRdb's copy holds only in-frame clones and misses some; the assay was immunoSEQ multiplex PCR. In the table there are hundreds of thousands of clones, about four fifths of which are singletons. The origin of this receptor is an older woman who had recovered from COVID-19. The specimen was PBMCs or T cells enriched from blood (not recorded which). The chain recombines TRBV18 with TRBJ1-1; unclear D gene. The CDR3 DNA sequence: TGTGCCAGCTCACCTCCGGGTTTTACCGGGGCTTTCTTT. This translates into CASSPPGFTGAFF.